The sample holds a few counts of the clone carrying this TCR beta chain. The target antigen is unknown. These data are taken from a study of beta chain features in type 1 diabetes. Points from the study as a whole: Type 1 diabetes patients had fewer VDJ junction insertions and more deletions. Naive, central memory and Treg TCRB repertoires appeared more alike in patients than in healthy donors. Type 1 diabetes patients had TCRB CDR3s that were shorter (moderately but significantly so) in all four CD4+ subsets.

TCRB transcripts that were expressed got sequenced, as all of the isolated RNA had been reverse transcribed. Repertoires were generated with immunoSEQ multiplex PCR, while TCRdb's copy carries only in-frame clones and drops some. This table has over 500,000 clones, 15% to 18% appearing once. This sequence originates from a man between 18 and 35 years old in good health. The sequencing sample was made of naive CD4+ T cells from blood.

The CDR3 DNA reads as TGTGCCAGCAGCGTATCCCTCGGGGAGGGGGCATCGTACCAAGAGACCCAGTACTTC. It specifies CASSVSLGEGASYQETQYF. The chain links TRBV9 to TRBJ2-5; either TRBD1 or TRBD2 may supply D (7 bases each). Germline CDR1 and CDR2: SGDLS and YYNGEE. This CDR3 has 19 residues. Trimming took off 1 base at V and 0 bases at J, with 22 bases between the two ends.